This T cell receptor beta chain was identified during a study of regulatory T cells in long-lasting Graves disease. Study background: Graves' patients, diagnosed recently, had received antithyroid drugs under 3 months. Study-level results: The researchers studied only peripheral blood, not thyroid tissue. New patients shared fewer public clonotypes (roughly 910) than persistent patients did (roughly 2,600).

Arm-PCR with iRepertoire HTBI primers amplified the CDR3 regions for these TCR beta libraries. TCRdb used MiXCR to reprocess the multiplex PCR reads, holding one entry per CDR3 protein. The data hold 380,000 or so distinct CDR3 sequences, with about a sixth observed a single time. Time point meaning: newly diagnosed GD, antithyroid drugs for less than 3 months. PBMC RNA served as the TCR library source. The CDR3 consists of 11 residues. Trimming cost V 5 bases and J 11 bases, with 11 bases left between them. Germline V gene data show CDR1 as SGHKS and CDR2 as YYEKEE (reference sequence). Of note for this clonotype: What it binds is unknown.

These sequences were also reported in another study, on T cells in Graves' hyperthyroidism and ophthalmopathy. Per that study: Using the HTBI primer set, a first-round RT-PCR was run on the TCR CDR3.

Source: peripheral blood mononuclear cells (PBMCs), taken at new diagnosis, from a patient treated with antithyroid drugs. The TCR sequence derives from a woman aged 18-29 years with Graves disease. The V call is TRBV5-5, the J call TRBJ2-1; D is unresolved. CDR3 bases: TGTGCCAGCAGTCCCGGGCCTCAGCAGTTCTTC. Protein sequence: CASSPGPQQFF.